This section outlines one TCR beta chain sequence together with its context. Its antigen is still unknown. This sample is drawn from a study of cytomegalovirus exposure and HLA in healthy donors. Study overall: Inside one of the first data releases sat roughly 80 million unique TCRs taken from HLA-typed donors. Findings of the study overall: Earlier analysis looked at TCR beta V segments, and most were productive about 87% or about 30% of the time.

Vbeta (60) and Jbeta (13) primers were used in the PCR. Using immunoSEQ multiplex PCR, the repertoire was profiled, and TCRdb retains in-frame clones only, with some absent. Among roughly 280,000 clones, around 66% were seen once, and the ten largest hold over 2%. This clonotype originated in a female donor in good health and CMV-seronegative. Sequencing used PBMCs.

The CDR3 is CASTVPGLAGRNEQFF. The CDR3 coding sequence is TGTGCCAGTACCGTTCCGGGACTAGCGGGTCGGAATGAGCAGTTCTTC. This rearrangement joins TRBV19 to TRBJ2-1; 12 positions agree with TRBD2. J lost 7 bases, V lost 7 bases, and 11 bases had no gene match. Germline assignment: CDR1 LNHDA and CDR2 SQIVND (reference sequence). There are 16 residues in the CDR3.